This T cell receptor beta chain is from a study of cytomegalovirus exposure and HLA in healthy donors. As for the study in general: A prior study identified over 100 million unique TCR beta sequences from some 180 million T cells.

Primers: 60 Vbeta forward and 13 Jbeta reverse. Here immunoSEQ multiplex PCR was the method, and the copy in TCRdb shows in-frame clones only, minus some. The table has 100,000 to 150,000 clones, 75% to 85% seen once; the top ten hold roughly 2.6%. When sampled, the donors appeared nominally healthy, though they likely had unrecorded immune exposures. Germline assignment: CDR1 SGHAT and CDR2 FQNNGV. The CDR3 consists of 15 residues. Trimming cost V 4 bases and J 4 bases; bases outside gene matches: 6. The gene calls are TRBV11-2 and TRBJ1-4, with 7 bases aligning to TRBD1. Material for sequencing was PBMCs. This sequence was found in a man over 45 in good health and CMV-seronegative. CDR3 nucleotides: TGTGCCAGCAGCTATGGGACAGCGGATAATGAAAAACTGTTTTTT. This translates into CASSYGTADNEKLFF.